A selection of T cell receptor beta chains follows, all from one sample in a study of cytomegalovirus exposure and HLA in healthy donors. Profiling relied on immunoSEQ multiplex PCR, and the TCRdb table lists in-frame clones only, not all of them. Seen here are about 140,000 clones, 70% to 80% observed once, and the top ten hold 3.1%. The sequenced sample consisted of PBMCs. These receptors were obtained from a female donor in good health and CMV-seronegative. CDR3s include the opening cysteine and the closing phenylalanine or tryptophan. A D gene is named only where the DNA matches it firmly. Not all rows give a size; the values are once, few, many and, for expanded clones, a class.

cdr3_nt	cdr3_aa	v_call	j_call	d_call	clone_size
TGTGCCAGCAGCTTGGGGAGGGTCGGGGAGCTGTTTTTT	CASSLGRVGELFF	TRBV11-2	TRBJ2-2	TRBD2	NA
TGTGCCAGCAGCCCACAGGGGGGGGAGACCCAGTACTTC	CASSPQGGETQYF	TRBV7-2	TRBJ2-5	NA	once
TGCGCCAGCAGCTTGGGGCTGGGCCCGTACGAGCAGTACTTC	CASSLGLGPYEQYF	TRBV5-1	TRBJ2-7	NA	once
TGTGCCAGCAGTCGCGGACAGGGCGTTTATTCACCCCTCCACTTT	CASSRGQGVYSPLHF	TRBV6-5	TRBJ1-6	TRBD1	NA
TGTGCCAGCAGCTTAGTGACTAGCGCACAAGAGACCCAGTACTTC	CASSLVTSAQETQYF	TRBV7-6	TRBJ2-5	TRBD2	NA
TGTGCCAGCAGCTTAGTCGCGGGGGAGAACGAGCAGTACTTC	CASSLVAGENEQYF	TRBV7-2	TRBJ2-7	TRBD2	NA
TGCGCCAGCAGCCCGTTAGGGGGCGAATGGTTCACTGAAGCTTTCTTT	CASSPLGGEWFTEAFF	TRBV5-1	TRBJ1-1	TRBD1	NA
TGTGCCATCAGGGCGGACAGGGGGCTGACTGAAGCTTTCTTT	CAIRADRGLTEAFF	TRBV10-3	TRBJ1-1	TRBD1	once
TGTGCCAGCAGCCAGCTGAGCGGCTATAATTCACCCCTCCACTTT	CASSQLSGYNSPLHF	TRBV7-8	TRBJ1-6	NA	NA
TGTGCCAGCAGCAAGGGACAGATAGCCGCTATCACTGAAGCTTTCTTT	CASSKGQIAAITEAFF	TRBV5-6	TRBJ1-1	TRBD1	few
TGTGCCAGCAGCCCGACAGGAGCCGGGGAGCTGTTTTTT	CASSPTGAGELFF	TRBV6-5	TRBJ2-2	NA	NA
TGCGCCAGCAGCCAAGGCGATAACTATGGCTACACCTTC	CASSQGDNYGYTF	TRBV4-3	TRBJ1-2	NA	NA
TGTGCCTGGAGTGTGGGGACTAGCGGGTTTGATGAGCAGTTCTTC	CAWSVGTSGFDEQFF	TRBV30	TRBJ2-1	TRBD2	NA
TGTGCCAGTAGTGAGCGCGGGACGGGCACCGGGGAGCTGTTTTTT	CASSERGTGTGELFF	TRBV19	TRBJ2-2	NA	NA
TGTGCCAGCAGTGCGGCAGGGGGGATCACTGAAGCTTTCTTT	CASSAAGGITEAFF	TRBV2	TRBJ1-1	TRBD1	few
TGTGCCAGCAGTGAATTTTTAGCGGGGACCTCCTACGAGCAGTACTTC	CASSEFLAGTSYEQYF	TRBV25-1	TRBJ2-7	TRBD2	NA
TGTGCCAGCAGCCGGGGTAATCCCGTAGGCTACACCTTC	CASSRGNPVGYTF	TRBV5-6	TRBJ1-2	NA	NA
TGTGCCAGCAGCTTATTAGCGGGAGACTCAGATACGCAGTATTTT	CASSLLAGDSDTQYF	TRBV7-2	TRBJ2-3	TRBD2	NA
TGTGCCAGCAGACCGAGCTCTGGGGCCAACGTCCTGACTTTC	CASRPSSGANVLTF	TRBV7-9	TRBJ2-6	NA	NA
TGCAGTGCTAGATTTCTCCATGGCTACACCTTC	CSARFLHGYTF	TRBV20-1	TRBJ1-2	NA	NA
TGTGCCAGCAGCGTGGGGACTAGCGGGGCCGAGGAGCAGTTCTTC	CASSVGTSGAEEQFF	TRBV9	TRBJ2-1	TRBD2	NA
TGTGCCAGCAGCATTAGCGGGAGCAGGAGCGGCGAGCAGTACTTC	CASSISGSRSGEQYF	TRBV7-9	TRBJ2-7	TRBD2	once
TGTGCTAGCAGCTTACCCTGTAATTCAGGGAATGAGGGCTACACCTTC	CASSLPCNSGNEGYTF	TRBV7-7	TRBJ1-2	NA	NA
TGTGCCAGCAGCTACCAAGGCCGGGGGGCGGTGGAGGGAGCTTTCTTT	CASSYQGRGAVEGAFF	TRBV7-2	TRBJ1-1	NA	NA
TGTGCCAGTAGTGGGGGGAGGGCCTACGAGCAGTACTTC	CASSGGRAYEQYF	TRBV19	TRBJ2-7	TRBD2	NA
TGTGCCAGCCGGAACAGGGGAGGTTCTGGCTACACCTTC	CASRNRGGSGYTF	TRBV6-6	TRBJ1-2	TRBD1	NA
TGTGCCAGCAGCAAAGGACTAGCGGGAGTGCACGGGGAGCTGTTTTTT	CASSKGLAGVHGELFF	TRBV5-4	TRBJ2-2	TRBD2	NA
TGTGCCAGCAGCCCAGGACAGGGTAATTATGGCTACACCTTC	CASSPGQGNYGYTF	TRBV5-4	TRBJ1-2	TRBD1	NA
TGTGCCAGCAGCCCTGGGCCGGGAAACTATGGCTACACCTTC	CASSPGPGNYGYTF	TRBV16	TRBJ1-2	NA	once
TGTGCCAGCAAGACGCGGTGGCGCAGCTCCTACGAGCAGTACTTC	CASKTRWRSSYEQYF	TRBV6-1	TRBJ2-7	NA	NA
TGTGCCAGCAGGCCGTTTGGGCAGGGGGACGAGCAGTACTTC	CASRPFGQGDEQYF	TRBV27	TRBJ2-7	TRBD1	NA
TGTGCCAGCAGTTTAAGTTGGGGGGATAGTTCCTACGAGCAGTACTTC	CASSLSWGDSSYEQYF	TRBV27	TRBJ2-7	NA	NA
TGTGCCAGCAGTTACTCGAGAAGCTACGAGCAGTACTTC	CASSYSRSYEQYF	TRBV6-5	TRBJ2-7	NA	NA
TGTGCCAGCAGCTTGAGTCGGTCAGGGGAGAACACTGAAGCTTTCTTT	CASSLSRSGENTEAFF	TRBV7-9	TRBJ1-1	NA	NA
TGCGCCAGCAGCCAAGAGGCCCAACAGGTCGGATACAATGAGCAGTTCTTC	CASSQEAQQVGYNEQFF	TRBV4-3	TRBJ2-1	NA	few
TGTGCTAGCAGCCTCTCAGGGAACACTGAAGCTTTCTTT	CASSLSGNTEAFF	TRBV7-7	TRBJ1-1	NA	NA
TGCGCCAGCAGCTTGGAAACAGGACGGAATCAGCCCCAGCATTTT	CASSLETGRNQPQHF	TRBV5-1	TRBJ1-5	NA	few
TGTGCCAGCAGCTTAGGAACACCTAACTATGGCTACACCTTC	CASSLGTPNYGYTF	TRBV7-9	TRBJ1-2	NA	NA
TGCGCCAGCAGCCATGGGGGGGTGAATGAAAAACTGTTTTTT	CASSHGGVNEKLFF	TRBV4-1	TRBJ1-4	NA	NA
TGCGCCAGCAGCTTGGGGGACAGGCTACGGGCTTTCTTT	CASSLGDRLRAFF	TRBV5-1	TRBJ1-1	TRBD1	NA
TGTGCCAGCAGTGAAATGTATAGCTACACCTTC	CASSEMYSYTF	TRBV2	TRBJ1-2	NA	NA
TGTGCCTGGAGACTCCCGGGGGATCGTCAGCCCCAGCATTTT	CAWRLPGDRQPQHF	TRBV30	TRBJ1-5	NA	NA
TGTGCCTGGACTAAGAGTAATATTCGCTCCTACGAGCAGTACTTC	CAWTKSNIRSYEQYF	TRBV30	TRBJ2-7	NA	NA
TGTGCCAGCAGCTCACAGGGGGCGCTCTCCGAGCAGTACTTC	CASSSQGALSEQYF	TRBV7-2	TRBJ2-7	TRBD1	NA
TGTGCCTGGAGCGCTCTGGGGGGGATCTATGGCTACCCCTTC	CAWSALGGIYGYPF	TRBV30	TRBJ1-2	NA	NA
TGTGCCTGGGACAGGGGGCCGGGGGGAGAGACCCAGTACTTC	CAWDRGPGGETQYF	TRBV30	TRBJ2-5	TRBD1	NA
TGTGCCAGCAGCCCGGGGAGGGAGACCCAGTACTTC	CASSPGRETQYF	TRBV7-2	TRBJ2-5	NA	few
TGCGCCAGCAGCCAAGATGGGGACATCAACACTGAAGCTTTCTTT	CASSQDGDINTEAFF	TRBV4-3	TRBJ1-1	NA	NA
TGTGCCAGTAGTGCTCGCTCCGGGACAAGAACCTACGAGCAGTACTTC	CASSARSGTRTYEQYF	TRBV19	TRBJ2-7	NA	NA
TGCAGCGTTGAGAGTGACAGGGGGGGTGGCTACACCTTC	CSVESDRGGGYTF	TRBV29-1	TRBJ1-2	TRBD1	NA
TGTGCCAGCAGGGGGGACAGGGGGCCCACCTACGAGCAGTACTTC	CASRGDRGPTYEQYF	TRBV2	TRBJ2-7	TRBD1	few
TGTGCCAGTAGTAATGTTCCGGGGGGGCCTTCAGATACGCAGTATTTT	CASSNVPGGPSDTQYF	TRBV19	TRBJ2-3	TRBD2	NA
TGTGCCAGCAGCCCCGGACAGGCGCGGGAGACCCAGTACTTC	CASSPGQARETQYF	TRBV7-2	TRBJ2-5	TRBD1	NA
TGCGCCAGCAGCGCCCAGTCCTACGAGCAGTACTTC	CASSAQSYEQYF	TRBV5-1	TRBJ2-7	NA	few